The clone carrying this TCR beta chain was observed at least ten times. Antigen unknown. The source of the sample is a study of blood T cells in healthy people across ages. Study at large: Every two T cells gave about one barcoded beta molecule via template switching. Regarding the study as a whole: Expanded clonotype changes were possibly confounded by unknown donor CMV status.

Primers used in a second PCR of roughly 6 to 12 cycles were a sample-barcoded 5' primer and a J-beta primer mix. Via MiXCR, TCRdb re-called the 5' RACE reads, giving one row per CDR3 protein. The table shows approximately 730,000 distinct CDR3 sequences, with approximately 43% occurring only once. Sequenced input: blood. The origin of this receptor is a woman aged 55-75 years in good health.

In DNA form, the CDR3 reads TGTGCCAGCAGTTGGACGGCGTTTGAGCAGTACTTC. Translation gives CASSWTAFEQYF. The chain carries TRBV2 and TRBJ2-7; unclear D gene. The germline gives CDR1 SNHLY, CDR2 FYNNEI. This CDR3 region has 12 residues. Trimming stripped 5 bases from V and 7 bases from J, with 12 bases between.